What follows are 8 T cell receptor beta chains derived from one specimen sequenced in a study of T cells in Graves' hyperthyroidism and ophthalmopathy. What was amplified from RNA transcripts were TCR beta CDR3 regions. With the HTBI primer set, the TCR CDR3 went through a first round of RT-PCR. MiXCR, run by TCRdb on the multiplex PCR reads, gives a single entry per CDR3 protein. The sample lists 700,000 or so distinct CDR3 sequences; 14% were seen once. Sample: blood. These receptors were taken from a woman between 50 and 59 years old with Graves' ophthalmopathy.

This rearrangement joins TRBV4-3 to TRBJ2-2, with D hard to call. Germline loops: CDR1 LGHNA, CDR2 YSLEER. This CDR3 is built from 13 residues. V shed 2 bases and J shed 6 bases, with 7 bases lying between them. As DNA, the CDR3 is TGCGCCAGCAGCCAAAAGCTGGCCGGGGAGCTGTTTTTT. Its protein product is CASSQKLAGELFF.

This clonotype showed up many times. This chain uses TRBV6-2 or TRBV6-3 with TRBJ2-3; 11 bases are a match to TRBD2. Germline CDR1 is MNHEY and CDR2 is SVGEGT. The CDR3 has 18 amino acids. Trimming at V came to 4 bases and at J to 2 bases, leaving 11 bases not matched to a gene. The chain's CDR3 is CASSSRGSGRANTDTQYF. As DNA, the CDR3 is TGTGCCAGCAGTTCCCGGGGTAGCGGGAGGGCTAACACAGATACGCAGTATTTT.

This clonotype was observed at least ten times. The chain couples TRBV28 to TRBJ2-7; 8 bases line up with TRBD1. CDR3 size: 14 residues. The V gene's germline CDR1 is MDHEN and CDR2 SYDVKM. Trimming removed 6 bases from V and 1 base from J; junction bases left unmatched: 5. The CDR3 DNA reads as TGTGCCAGCAGGGGGGGACAGGCTTCCTACGAGCAGTACTTC. Translating gives CASRGGQASYEQYF. The whole variable domain, remainder taken from reference TRBV28 and TRBJ2-7, is DVKVTQSSRYLVKRTGEKVFLECVQDMDHENMFWYRQDPGLGLRLIYFSYDVKMKEKGDIPEGYSVSREKKERFSLILESASTNQTSMYLCASRGGQASYEQYFGPGTRLTVT.

This clonotype was found many times. The chain joins TRBV7-2 to TRBJ1-1; the match to TRBD1 covers 7 bases. Trimming took 1 base from V and 1 from J; bases not matched to a gene: 6. The V gene's germline CDR1 is SGHTA and CDR2 FQGNSA. The CDR3 consists of 16 residues. CDR3 region: CASSLEMTGRNTEAFF. The CDR3 nucleotides are TGTGCCAGCAGCTTAGAGATGACAGGGCGGAACACTGAAGCTTTCTTT.

The table lists this clonotype with a few counts. The rearrangement joins TRBV29-1 to TRBJ2-3; the match to TRBD1 covers 8 bases. The CDR3 runs to 15 residues. V lost 4 bases and J lost 2; bases outside the gene matches: 8. Germline CDR1 and CDR2: SQVTM and ANQGSEA. The CDR3 bases are TGCAGCGTTGCCGTCGGACAGGGCAACACAGATACGCAGTATTTT. This gives the protein CSVAVGQGNTDTQYF.

This clonotype was observed many times. The V gene is TRBV11-2, the J gene TRBJ2-5; possibly TRBD1 for D (7 bases). V was trimmed by 2 bases and J by 5 bases, leaving 15 bases between them. CDR3 length equals 15 residues. Germline CDR1 and CDR2: SGHAT and FQNNGV. For the CDR3, the DNA is TGTGCCAGCAGCTTACGAGGGGGCGCGGGGGAGACCCAGTACTTC. It codes for CASSLRGGAGETQYF.

The rearrangement uses TRBV27 and TRBJ1-1; weak D call: TRBD1 (6 bases). The V and J ends lost 5 bases and 1 base respectively, with 17 bases between them. Germline CDR1 and CDR2: MNHEY and SMNVEV (reference sequence). The CDR3 runs 16 residues. CDR3: CASSLRGAFANTEAFF. CDR3 DNA: TGTGCCAGCAGTCTCAGGGGCGCTTTTGCGAACACTGAAGCTTTCTTT.

This clonotype has a handful of counts. Possible read error: a much larger clone is one base away. This chain connects TRBV11-2 to TRBJ2-3; D might be TRBD2 (5 bases). Germline assignment: CDR1 SGHAT and CDR2 FQNNGV. This CDR3 comprises 15 residues. V dropped 1 base and J dropped 8 bases, with 16 bases sitting between them. In nucleotides, the CDR3 is TGTGCCAGCAGCTTAGGTCTTATATCGGAGGTTACGCAGTATTTT. As protein: CASSLGLISEVTQYF. Filled out from reference TRBV11-2 and TRBJ2-3, the complete variable domain reads EAGVAQSPRYKIIEKRQSVAFWCNPISGHATLYWYQQILGQGPKLLIQFQNNGVVDDSQLPKDRFSAERLKGVDSTLKIQPAKLEDSAVYLCASSLGLISEVTQYFGPGTRLTVL.